The sequence of this TCR beta chain was determined in a study of human T cells and chemical hapten exposure. Overall study findings and caveats: Among expanded TCRs, significantly more large CDR3 similarity clusters formed than among controls. There was alopecia in the donors, so their immune response may differ from that of healthy people.

The time point denotes: patch test 2, 6 weeks after DPC sensitization. Treatment noted: therapeutic diphenylcyclopropenone sensitization with weekly scalp DPC. Unfractionated whole blood was the source from which total RNA was extracted. This clonotype was seen only a few times. Its antigen is unidentified. TCRdb redid the calling of the RACE reads with MiXCR, one entry per CDR3 protein. The sample shows 120,000 to 150,000 distinct CDR3 sequences, 12% of them seen only once. V lost 0 bases and J 0 bases, leaving 7 bases between the germline ends. This CDR3 comprises 15 residues. CDR1 SGHTA and CDR2 FQGTGA come from the germline V gene.

The chain links TRBV7-3 to TRBJ2-3, with no clear D. The sequenced sample was whole blood, obtained in connection with sensitization to the hapten diphenylcyclopropenone (DPC). This TCR came from a woman in her 50s with alopecia areata. Some clones in this sample may be carry-over from other donors' samples. For the CDR3, the DNA is TGTGCCAGCAGCTTAACCCCGACTAGCACAGATACGCAGTATTTT. It codes for CASSLTPTSTDTQYF.